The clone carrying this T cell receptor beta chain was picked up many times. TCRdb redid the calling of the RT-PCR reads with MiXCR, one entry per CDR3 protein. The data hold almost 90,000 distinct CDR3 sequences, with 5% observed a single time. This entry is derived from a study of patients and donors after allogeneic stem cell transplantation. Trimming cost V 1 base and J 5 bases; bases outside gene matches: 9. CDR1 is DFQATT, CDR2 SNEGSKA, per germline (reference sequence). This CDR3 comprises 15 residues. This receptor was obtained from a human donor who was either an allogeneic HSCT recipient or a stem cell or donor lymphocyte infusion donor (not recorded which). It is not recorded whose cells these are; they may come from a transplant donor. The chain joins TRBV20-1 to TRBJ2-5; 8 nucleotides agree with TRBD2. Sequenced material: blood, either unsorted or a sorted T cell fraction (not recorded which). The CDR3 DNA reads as TGCAGTGCTAGAGTTTCAGCGGGGGAGGGGGAGACCCAGTACTTC. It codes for CSARVSAGEGETQYF.